These 15 T cell receptor beta chains came from one sample sequenced in a study of cytomegalovirus exposure and HLA in healthy donors. The PCR made use of 60 Vbeta and 13 Jbeta primers. Produced via immunoSEQ multiplex PCR; TCRdb's table is partial and in-frame only. The sample has about 120,000 clones; about 73% are singletons. The sequencing sample was made of PBMCs. Receptor source: a woman aged 40 to 55 in good health and CMV-seropositive.

The table lists this clone with a few counts. This chain connects TRBV2 to TRBJ2-2; D is perhaps TRBD1 (7 bases). V dropped 7 bases and J dropped 6 bases, with 15 bases sitting between them. Germline values: CDR1 SNHLY, CDR2 FYNNEI. This CDR3 is built from 14 residues. As DNA, the CDR3 is TGTGCCAGCACCGATAGCAGGGGGGCCGGGGAGCTGTTTTTT. Its translation: CASTDSRGAGELFF.

The chain is built from TRBV7-2 and TRBJ1-2; D is undetermined. Germline V gene data show CDR1 as SGHTA and CDR2 as FQGNSA. This CDR3 has 14 amino acids. V lost 4 bases to trimming and J lost 8 bases, with 17 bases between them. The CDR3 nucleotides read TGTGCCAGCAGCTCCGAGTCTAGGTCGAGGGGCTACACCTTC. Translation gives CASSSESRSRGYTF.

J is TRBJ2-1 and V is TRBV6-5; the match to TRBD2 covers 8 bases. The V and J ends lost 2 bases and 7 bases, in that order; junction bases with no gene match: 7. Germline lookup yields CDR1 MNHEY and CDR2 SVGAGI. This CDR3 region has 15 residues. The CDR3 DNA sequence: TGTGCCAGCAGTTACGCCAGCGGGGGTTTAAATGAGCAGTTCTTC. The encoded protein is CASSYASGGLNEQFF.

The CDR3 protein is CASSLSGGYEQYF. Written as DNA, the CDR3 is TGTGCCAGCAGCCTGAGCGGGGGGTACGAGCAGTACTTC. J is TRBJ2-5 and V is TRBV7-9, with 9 bases fitting TRBD2. The closer fit of TRBJ2-7 to the DNA end suggests the J call may be wrong. Looked up from germline, CDR1 is SEHNR and CDR2 is FQNEAQ (reference sequence). CDR3 length: 13 residues.

V usage is TRBV4-3 and J usage is TRBJ1-1; 7 bases match TRBD1. This CDR3 contains 16 residues. V lost 2 bases to trimming and J lost 1 base; unmatched junction nucleotides: 7. The V gene's germline CDR1 is LGHNA and CDR2 YSLEER. The CDR3 reads CASSQLKGQPNTEAFF. Written as DNA, the CDR3 is TGCGCCAGCAGCCAACTGAAGGGACAGCCGAACACTGAAGCTTTCTTT.

The V and J genes are TRBV9 and TRBJ1-1, with TRBD1 matching 12 bases. J lost 1 base, V lost 4 bases, and 11 bases had no gene match. The germline CDR1 and CDR2 sequences are SGDLS and YYNGEE. The CDR3 is 18 residues long. The CDR3 is CASSYRPGQGAANTEAFF. The CDR3 coding sequence is TGTGCCAGCAGCTACCGCCCGGGACAGGGGGCGGCGAACACTGAAGCTTTCTTT.

The chain carries TRBV7-3 and TRBJ2-2; D is perhaps TRBD1 (6 bases). The CDR3 spans 15 residues. Germline-derived CDR1 and CDR2 are SGHTA and FQGTGA. Deletions cut 5 bases from V and 6 bases from J, with 16 bases between. The CDR3, as DNA: TGTGCCAGCAGCCCCAACAGGGTGGAGGCCGGGGAGCTGTTTTTT. This sequence encodes CASSPNRVEAGELFF.

The table lists this clone with a count of one. The chain links TRBV7-2 to TRBJ1-4; possible D gene TRBD1, 5 bases. The CDR3 length is 16 residues. Germline-derived CDR1 and CDR2 are SGHTA and FQGNSA. The V end was cut by 3 bases, the J end by 5 bases, with 16 bases between. CDR3 coding DNA: TGTGCCAGCAGCTTCGGCGGATCCAGGGTAAATGAAAAACTGTTTTTT. This gives the protein CASSFGGSRVNEKLFF.

The rearrangement links TRBV7-2 to TRBJ2-7; 9 bases map to TRBD1. With V trimmed by 5 bases and J by 4 bases, 6 bases remained unmatched. Germline assignment: CDR1 SGHTA and CDR2 FQGNSA. This CDR3 contains 14 residues. The CDR3 DNA follows: TGTGCCAGCAGCCCTATGACAGGGGGGTACGAGCAGTACTTC. Translating gives CASSPMTGGYEQYF.

The chain joins TRBV2 to TRBJ2-3; the match to TRBD2 covers 16 bases. V was pared by 9 bases and J by 5 bases, with 11 bases of the junction left unmatched. This CDR3 is 17 amino acids long. Per germline, CDR1 SNHLY and CDR2 FYNNEI. CDR3 region: CARTGTSGGVRKDTQYF. CDR3 in DNA: TGTGCCAGGACCGGGACTAGCGGGGGGGTGAGGAAAGATACGCAGTATTTT.

In nucleotides, the CDR3 is TGTGCCAGCAGGACTGGACAGGGGTCTTATGGCTACACCTTC. It specifies CASRTGQGSYGYTF. The V gene is TRBV6-5, the J gene TRBJ1-2; TRBD1 aligns across 9 bases. CDR3 length equals 14 residues. In germline, CDR1 is MNHEY, CDR2 SVGAGI. The J segment lost 5 bases and the V segment lost 6 bases, leaving 7 bases of the junction unmatched.

The CDR3 DNA follows: TGCGCCAGCAGCTTCACAGGGGAGGAAAAACTGTTTTTT. Translated: CASSFTGEEKLFF. This chain uses TRBV5-1 with TRBJ1-4; TRBD1 aligns across 7 bases. CDR1 and CDR2 (germline): SGHRS, YFSETQ. V lost 2 bases to trimming and J lost 8 bases; unmatched junction nucleotides: 3. This CDR3 comprises 13 residues.

The V gene is TRBV6-5, the J gene TRBJ1-5; 8 nucleotides align to TRBD1. Germline V lookup: CDR1 MNHEY, CDR2 SVGAGI. The CDR3 is 15 amino acids. V shed 2 bases, J shed 7 bases, and the junction held 7 bases outside the gene matches. CDR3 bases: TGTGCCAGCAGTTACGACCACAGGGGGGGACAGCCCCAGCATTTT. This gives the protein CASSYDHRGGQPQHF.

The rearrangement uses TRBV7-8 and TRBJ1-1; 12 nucleotides line up with TRBD1. The CDR3 is 17 amino acids. The V gene's germline CDR1 is SGHVS and CDR2 FQNEAQ. Trimming cost V 1 base and J 0 bases; bases outside gene matches: 3. The CDR3 reads CASSLVGTGGMNTEAFF. DNA of the CDR3: TGTGCCAGCAGCTTAGTGGGGACAGGGGGCATGAACACTGAAGCTTTCTTT.

The chain is built from TRBV5-1 and TRBJ1-2; D ambiguous. The length of the CDR3 is 10 residues. CDR1 is SGHRS and CDR2 is YFSETQ in the germline V gene. V gave up 4 bases and J gave up 8 bases, with 6 bases separating them. Here the CDR3 reads CASSEVGYTF. The CDR3 DNA follows: TGCGCCAGCAGCGAGGTCGGCTACACCTTC.